Each of the 4 T cell receptor beta chains below was sequenced from the same sample in a study of T cell repertoires in cytomegalovirus infection. No antigen has been identified for these receptors. TCRdb re-derived calls from the reads in MiXCR, one entry per CDR3 protein. The table has roughly 350,000 distinct CDR3 sequences, roughly a third seen once. The sequences come from cultured PBMCs, collected from culture after CMV antigen stimulation. These receptors were collected from a human donor in good health (CMV status not recorded). Some clones in this sample may be carry-over from other donors' samples.

This clonotype has just a few counts. The rearrangement uses TRBV7-9 and TRBJ2-5, with D possibly being TRBD2 (5 bases). With 5 bases removed from V and 4 bases from J, the gap between germline ends came to 20 bases. This CDR3 region has 16 residues. CDR1 SEHNR and CDR2 FQNEAQ come from the germline V gene (reference sequence). In DNA form, the CDR3 reads TGTGCCAGCAGCCCTCGGGCGGGCGACCCGCGAGAGACCCAGTACTTC. Amino acid sequence: CASSPRAGDPRETQYF.

CDR3 sequence (DNA): TGTGCCAGCAGACCGCGACTAGCGCGCGGAGATACGCAGTATTTT. It yields the protein CASRPRLARGDTQYF. V and J are TRBV6-2 or TRBV6-3 and TRBJ2-3; 8 nucleotides agree with TRBD2. The junction had 10 bases not matched to a gene; V was cut back by 6 bases and J by 5 bases. Germline V gene data show CDR1 as MNHEY and CDR2 as SVGEGT. This CDR3 has 15 amino acids.

The V call is TRBV2, the J call TRBJ2-3; a weak D match, TRBD2 (5 bases). Trimming cost V 11 bases and J 5 bases, with 11 bases left between them. The V gene's germline CDR1 is SNHLY and CDR2 FYNNEI. CDR3 length: 11 residues. The chain's CDR3 is CAEGSGDTQYF. The CDR3 DNA sequence: TGTGCCGAGGGTTCTGGAGATACGCAGTATTTT.

This clonotype appeared once. This chain uses TRBV5-1 with TRBJ2-2; D gene uncertain. V was cut by 1 base and J by 1 base, with 8 bases left in between. This CDR3 spans 15 amino acids. In germline, CDR1 is SGHRS, CDR2 YFSETQ. The CDR3 coding sequence is TGCGCCAGCAGCTTGTCCCATAGGAACACCGGGGAGCTGTTTTTT. Its protein is CASSLSHRNTGELFF.